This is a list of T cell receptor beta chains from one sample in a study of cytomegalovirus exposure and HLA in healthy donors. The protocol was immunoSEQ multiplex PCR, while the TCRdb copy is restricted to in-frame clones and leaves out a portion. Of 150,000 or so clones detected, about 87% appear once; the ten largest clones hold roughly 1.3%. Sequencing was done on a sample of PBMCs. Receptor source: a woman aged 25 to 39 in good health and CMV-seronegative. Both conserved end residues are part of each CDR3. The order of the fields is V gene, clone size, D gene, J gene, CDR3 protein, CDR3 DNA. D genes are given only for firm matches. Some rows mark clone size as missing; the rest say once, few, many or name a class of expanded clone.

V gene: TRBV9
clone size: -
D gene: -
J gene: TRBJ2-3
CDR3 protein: CASSPTGISESTDTQYF
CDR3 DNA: TGTGCCAGCAGCCCCACAGGGATCAGCGAGAGCACAGATACGCAGTATTTT

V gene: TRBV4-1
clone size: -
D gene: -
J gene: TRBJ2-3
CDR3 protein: CASSQDAGGADTDTQYF
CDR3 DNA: TGCGCCAGCAGCCAAGACGCCGGGGGAGCGGATACAGATACGCAGTATTTT

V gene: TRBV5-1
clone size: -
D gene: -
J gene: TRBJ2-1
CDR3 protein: CASSSRAGLYNEQFF
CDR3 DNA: TGCGCCAGCAGCTCGAGGGCAGGCCTCTACAATGAGCAGTTCTTC

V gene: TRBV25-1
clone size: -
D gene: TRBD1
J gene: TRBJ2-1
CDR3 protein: CASSERQGPLNEQFF
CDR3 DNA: TGTGCCAGCAGTGAGAGACAGGGGCCACTCAATGAGCAGTTCTTC

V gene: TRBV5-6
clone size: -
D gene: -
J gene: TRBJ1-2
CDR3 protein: CASSLKQTELYGYTF
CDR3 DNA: TGTGCCAGCAGCTTGAAACAGACCGAATTATATGGCTACACCTTC

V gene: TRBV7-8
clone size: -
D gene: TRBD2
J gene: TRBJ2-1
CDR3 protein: CASSGLAGGSNEQFF
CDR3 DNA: TGTGCCAGCAGCGGACTAGCGGGGGGATCTAATGAGCAGTTCTTC

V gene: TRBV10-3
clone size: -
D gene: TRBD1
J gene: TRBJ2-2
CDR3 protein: CAIKGQGVDTGELFF
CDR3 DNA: TGTGCCATCAAAGGACAGGGAGTCGACACCGGGGAGCTGTTTTTT

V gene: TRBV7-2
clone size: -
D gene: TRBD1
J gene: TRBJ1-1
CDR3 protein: CASSPRTGRTEAFF
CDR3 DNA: TGTGCCAGCAGCCCTCGGACAGGGAGGACTGAAGCTTTCTTT

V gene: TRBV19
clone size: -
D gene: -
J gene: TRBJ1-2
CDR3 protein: CASTLTDYGYTF
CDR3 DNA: TGTGCCAGTACCCTGACAGACTATGGCTACACCTTC

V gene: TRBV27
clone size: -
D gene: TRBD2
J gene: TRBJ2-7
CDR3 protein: CASRLRGGSSYEQYF
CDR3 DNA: TGTGCCAGCAGATTGCGGGGGGGCAGCTCCTACGAGCAGTACTTC

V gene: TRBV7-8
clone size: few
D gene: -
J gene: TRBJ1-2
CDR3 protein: CASSLGDYYGYTF
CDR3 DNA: TGTGCCAGCAGCTTAGGGGACTACTATGGCTACACCTTC

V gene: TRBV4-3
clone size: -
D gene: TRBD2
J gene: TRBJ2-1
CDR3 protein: CASSHSIRLAGAYNEQFF
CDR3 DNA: TGCGCCAGCAGCCACTCCATTCGTCTAGCGGGGGCCTACAATGAGCAGTTCTTC

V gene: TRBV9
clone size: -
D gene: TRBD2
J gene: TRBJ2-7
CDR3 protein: CASSVGGASGDEQYF
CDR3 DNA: TGTGCCAGCAGCGTAGGAGGCGCTAGCGGCGACGAGCAGTACTTC

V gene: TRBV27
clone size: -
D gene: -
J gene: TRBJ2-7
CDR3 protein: CASSFIQGSYEQYF
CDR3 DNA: TGTGCCAGCAGTTTTATTCAGGGCTCCTACGAGCAGTACTTC

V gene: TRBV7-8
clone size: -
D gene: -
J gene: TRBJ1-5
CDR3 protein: CASSLLGAVGNQPQHF
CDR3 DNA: TGTGCCAGCAGCTTACTTGGGGCGGTTGGGAATCAGCCCCAGCATTTT

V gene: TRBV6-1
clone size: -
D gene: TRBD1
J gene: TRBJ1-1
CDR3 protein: CASSVTGGGTEAFF
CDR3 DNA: TGTGCCAGCAGTGTAACAGGGGGCGGCACTGAAGCTTTCTTT

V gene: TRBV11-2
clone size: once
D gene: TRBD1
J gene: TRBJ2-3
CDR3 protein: CASSLRGTATDTQYF
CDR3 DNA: TGTGCCAGCAGCTTAAGGGGGACAGCCACAGATACGCAGTATTTT

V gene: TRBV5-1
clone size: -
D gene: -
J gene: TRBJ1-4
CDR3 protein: CASSLGEEAGEKLFF
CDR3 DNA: TGCGCCAGCAGCTTAGGGGAGGAGGCGGGTGAAAAACTGTTTTTT

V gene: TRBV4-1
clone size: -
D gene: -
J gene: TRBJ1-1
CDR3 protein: CASSQPREKRETFF
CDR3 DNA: TGCGCCAGCAGCCAGCCGAGGGAAAAGAGGGAAACTTTCTTT

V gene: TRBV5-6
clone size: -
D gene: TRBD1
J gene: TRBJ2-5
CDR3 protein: CASSVWDSLQETQYF
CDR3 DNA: TGTGCCAGCAGCGTATGGGACAGCCTACAAGAGACCCAGTACTTC